The 12 T cell receptor beta chains presented below share a single source sample, sequenced in a study of blood T cell repertoires in COVID-19. Sequenced by immunoSEQ multiplex PCR; TCRdb stores in-frame clones only, minus some. The sample includes more than 70,000 clones, about 86% of them seen just once. The specimen sequenced was peripheral blood. These receptors all stem from an elderly woman in a cohort sampled during active or convalescent COVID-19.

The V gene is TRBV30, the J gene TRBJ1-3, with 7 bases that match TRBD1. With 3 bases clipped from V and 2 bases from J, the junction kept 7 bases outside the gene matches. The CDR3 runs 15 residues. Germline V CDR1 and CDR2: GTSNPN, SVGIG (reference sequence). In nucleotides, the CDR3 is TGTGCCTGGAGCCAAAGGGGGCTCCCTGGAAACACCATATATTTT. Its protein is CAWSQRGLPGNTIYF.

This clone has only one observation. This chain uses TRBV5-1 with TRBJ1-1, with D possibly matching TRBD1 (5 bases). V lost 0 bases and J 0 bases, leaving 12 bases between the germline ends. The CDR3 runs 16 residues. Germline V CDR1 and CDR2: SGHRS, YFSETQ. In DNA, the CDR3 is TGCGCCAGCAGCTTGGCCAGGGCCTCTATGAACACTGAAGCTTTCTTT. Translation: CASSLARASMNTEAFF.

V gene TRBV5-6 combines with J gene TRBJ2-5; TRBD2 matches 11 bases. After removal of 0 bases from V and 4 bases from J, the junction contained 5 bases not matched to a gene. The germline CDR1 and CDR2 sequences are SGHDT and YYEEEE. The CDR3 spans 16 residues. The CDR3 is CASSLEGLAVSETQYF. The CDR3 DNA follows: TGTGCCAGCAGCTTGGAGGGACTAGCGGTCTCAGAGACCCAGTACTTC.

This chain joins TRBV11-2 and TRBJ1-4; no definite D call. V was cut by 4 bases and J by 8 bases, with 11 bases left in between. The germline V gene encodes CDR1 SGHAT and CDR2 FQNNGV. This CDR3 contains 13 residues. The CDR3 DNA reads TGTGCCAGCAGCTCTAGCTTAGGAGAAAAACTGTTTTTT. This sequence encodes CASSSSLGEKLFF.

The J gene is TRBJ1-2, the V gene TRBV27, with 9 bases that match TRBD1. CDR3 length: 13 amino acids. The J segment lost 8 bases and the V segment lost 6 bases, leaving 7 bases of the junction unmatched. CDR1 and CDR2 from the germline V gene are MNHEY and SMNVEV (reference sequence). The CDR3 is CASSYTGGAGYTF. The DNA of the CDR3 is TGTGCCAGCAGCTATACAGGGGGCGCGGGCTACACCTTC.

This chain links TRBV5-6 with TRBJ1-1; 12 bases agree with TRBD1. The CDR3 covers 17 residues. Looked up from germline, CDR1 is SGHDT and CDR2 is YYEEEE. With V trimmed by 3 bases and J by 0 bases, 6 bases remained unmatched. CDR3 amino acids: CASSSGTGGYMNTEAFF. For the CDR3, the DNA is TGTGCCAGCAGCTCCGGGACAGGGGGCTACATGAACACTGAAGCTTTCTTT.

The chain recombines TRBV6-5 with TRBJ2-1, with TRBD2 matching over 8 bases. After removal of 10 bases from V and 4 bases from J, the junction contained 6 bases not matched to a gene. The germline V gene encodes CDR1 MNHEY and CDR2 SVGAGI. The CDR3 has 13 amino acids. This chain's CDR3 is CATKVAGYNEQFF. CDR3 coding DNA: TGTGCCACCAAGGTAGCGGGATACAATGAGCAGTTCTTC.

This sequence joins TRBV11-3 and TRBJ2-1; the D gene is possibly TRBD2 (6 bases). Germline-derived CDR1 and CDR2 are SGHNT and YENEEA. The V gene lost 5 bases and the J gene lost 0 bases, with 11 bases spanning the gap. The CDR3 contains 15 residues. As DNA, the CDR3 is TGTGCCAGCAGCGCGAGACTAGACTCCTACAATGAGCAGTTCTTC. This sequence encodes CASSARLDSYNEQFF. The whole variable domain, remainder taken from reference TRBV11-3 and TRBJ2-1, is EAGVVQSPRYKIIEKKQPVAFWCNPISGHNTLYWYLQNLGQGPELLIRYENEEAVDDSQLPKDRFSAERLKGVDSTLKIQPAELGDSAVYLCASSARLDSYNEQFFGPGTRLTVL.

The chain uses TRBV10-1 and TRBJ2-7, with unresolved D. The CDR3 is 13 residues long. Trimming removed 3 bases at V and 2 bases at J, with 8 bases between. Germline CDR1 and CDR2: WNHNN and SYGVQD (reference sequence). The CDR3 sequence: CASSDDCPYEQYV. CDR3 sequence (DNA): TGCGCCAGCAGTGATGACTGCCCCTACGAGCAGTACGTC.

The chain combines TRBV4-2 with TRBJ2-1; TRBD2 matches at 8 bases. The V gene end was trimmed by 4 bases and the J gene end by 0 bases; junction bases not matched to a gene: 2. Germline assignment: CDR1 LGHNA and CDR2 YNFKEQ. The length of the CDR3 is 15 residues. The CDR3 bases are TGTGCCAGCAGCCCAAGCGGGAGCTCCTACAATGAGCAGTTCTTC. Translation: CASSPSGSSYNEQFF.

The J gene is TRBJ1-2, the V gene TRBV5-1; D is possibly TRBD1 (6 bases). CDR1 and CDR2 from the germline V gene are SGHRS and YFSETQ. This CDR3 comprises 13 residues. V lost 0 bases to trimming and J lost 6 bases, with 9 bases between them. CDR3 amino acids: CASSLETGHGYTF. CDR3 sequence (DNA): TGCGCCAGCAGCTTGGAAACAGGGCATGGCTACACCTTC.

This chain links TRBV7-8 with TRBJ1-5; 7 bases line up with TRBD1. CDR3 length equals 16 residues. Germline lookup yields CDR1 SGHVS and CDR2 FQNEAQ. Germline trimming cut 5 bases from V and 3 bases from J; bases unmatched to any gene: 10. Written as DNA, the CDR3 is TGTGCCAGCAGCCCCCAGGCAGGGGGTAACAATCAGCCCCAGCATTTT. It codes for CASSPQAGGNNQPQHF.